This T cell receptor beta chain emerged from a study of shared T cell receptors in the human thymus. The CDR3 runs to 14 residues. V lost 0 bases, J lost 6 bases, and 9 bases lay in between. Germline CDR1 is SGHTA and CDR2 is FQGNSA. TCRdb keeps only in-frame clones here, not all; method: immunoSEQ multiplex PCR. This sample yields hundreds of thousands of clones, of which about 90% are seen a single time; roughly 0.0086% belongs to the top ten. The sample also formed part of further work on human thymus T cells. That publication notes: Corrective surgery for congenital heart defects was being performed on the healthy Finnish infants who served as donors. Corrective cardiac operations yielded the resected thymus tissue. Both thymic and peripheral blood repertoires showed apparently biased V and J usage. Related research has reported that thymic repertoires overlap highly among unrelated individuals.

This clonotype was sampled from a boy in the first two years of life with a congenital heart defect. Sequencing was carried out using thymocytes. The chain carries TRBV7-2 and TRBJ1-5; D gene ambiguous. This CDR3 is CASSLALGGQPQHF. In DNA, the CDR3 is TGTGCCAGCAGCTTAGCTTTAGGAGGTCAGCCCCAGCATTTT.